This T cell receptor beta chain was profiled in a study of T cell repertoires in cytomegalovirus infection. Study at large: Public TCR beta signatures marked donors with CMV infection and the matching HLA.

Study conclusions and caveats: Predominance within the ex vivo response was attributable to HLA-C-restricted CMV-specific TCR beta clonotypes.

A single record per CDR3 protein comes from TCRdb applying MiXCR to the reads. The table includes approximately 260,000 distinct CDR3 sequences, less than 25% detected once. The germline CDR1 and CDR2 sequences are SEHNR and FQNEAQ (reference sequence). The CDR3 covers 15 residues. The V gene end was trimmed by 3 bases and the J gene end by 3 bases; junction bases not matched to a gene: 1. About this clonotype: No antigen is known for it.

The clonotype comes from a human donor in good health (CMV status not recorded). Some clones in this sample may be carry-over from other donors' samples. The input for sequencing was cultured PBMCs, taken from culture after CMV antigen stimulation. The chain employs TRBV7-9 and TRBJ2-1; 11 bases align to TRBD2. CDR3 region: CASSFTSGGYNEQFF. CDR3 coding DNA: TGTGCCAGCAGCTTTACTAGCGGGGGCTACAATGAGCAGTTCTTC. Full variable domain (missing parts from reference TRBV7-9 and TRBJ2-1): DTGVSQNPRHKITKRGQNVTFRCDPISEHNRLYWYRQTLGQGPEFLTYFQNEAQLEKSRLLSDRFSAERPKGSFSTLEIQRTEQGDSAMYLCASSFTSGGYNEQFFGPGTRLTVL.